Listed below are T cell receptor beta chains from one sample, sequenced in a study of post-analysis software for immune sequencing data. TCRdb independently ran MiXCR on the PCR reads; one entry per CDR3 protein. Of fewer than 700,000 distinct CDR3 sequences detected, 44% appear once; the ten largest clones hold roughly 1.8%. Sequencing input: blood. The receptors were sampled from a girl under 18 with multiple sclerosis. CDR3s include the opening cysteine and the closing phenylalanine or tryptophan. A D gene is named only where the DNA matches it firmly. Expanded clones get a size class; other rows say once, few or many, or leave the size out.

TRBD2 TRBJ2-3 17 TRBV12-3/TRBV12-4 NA CASSLEIAGGRADTQYF TGTGCCAGCAGTTTAGAGATAGCGGGGGGGCGGGCAGATACGCAGTATTTT
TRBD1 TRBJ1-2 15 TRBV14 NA CASSRMNRGNYGYTF TGTGCCAGCAGCCGCATGAACAGGGGGAACTATGGCTACACCTTC
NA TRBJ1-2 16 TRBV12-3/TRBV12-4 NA CASSGTALPTNYGYTF TGTGCCAGCAGCGGGACCGCCCTACCGACTAACTATGGCTACACCTTC
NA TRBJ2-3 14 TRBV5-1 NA CASSLAGSRDTQYF TGCGCCAGCAGCTTGGCCGGGAGTAGAGATACGCAGTATTTT
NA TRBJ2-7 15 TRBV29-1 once CSVEEPGTSLREQYF TGCAGCGTTGAAGAACCCGGGACATCCCTCCGCGAGCAGTACTTC
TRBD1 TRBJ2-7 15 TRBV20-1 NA CSAPRQGAPGYEQYF TGCAGTGCTCCCCGACAGGGGGCGCCGGGCTACGAGCAGTACTTC
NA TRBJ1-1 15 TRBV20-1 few CSARAGRTVNTEAFF TGCAGTGCTAGAGCCGGGAGGACAGTTAACACTGAAGCTTTCTTT
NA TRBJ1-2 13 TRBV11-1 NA CASSFGQSYGYTF TGTGCCAGCAGCTTCGGACAGAGCTATGGCTACACCTTC
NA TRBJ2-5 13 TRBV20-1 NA CSASGPRGETQYF TGCAGTGCTAGCGGACCCAGGGGAGAGACCCAGTACTTC
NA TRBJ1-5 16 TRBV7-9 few CASSSYSEHSNQPQHF TGTGCCAGCAGCTCTTACAGCGAACATAGCAATCAGCCCCAGCATTTT
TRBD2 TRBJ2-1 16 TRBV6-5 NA CASSYARRESKDEQFF TGTGCCAGCAGTTACGCGAGGCGGGAGTCTAAGGATGAGCAGTTCTTC
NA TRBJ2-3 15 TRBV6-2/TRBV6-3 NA CASSQTGRRTDTQYF TGTGCCAGCAGTCAGACAGGAAGGCGCACAGATACGCAGTATTTT
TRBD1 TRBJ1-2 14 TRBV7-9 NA CASTLSGGEYGYTF TGTGCCAGCACGCTGTCAGGGGGCGAATATGGCTACACCTTC
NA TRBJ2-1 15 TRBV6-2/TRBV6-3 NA CASSNRDPGGGEQFF TGTGCCAGCAGCAACCGGGACCCAGGTGGGGGGGAGCAGTTCTTC
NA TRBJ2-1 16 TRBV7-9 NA CASSPVGTLLYNEQFF TGTGCCAGCAGTCCCGTGGGAACCCTTTTATACAATGAGCAGTTCTTC
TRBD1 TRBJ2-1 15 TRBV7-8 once CASSMGQGAYNEQFF TGTGCCAGCAGCATGGGACAGGGGGCCTACAATGAGCAGTTCTTC
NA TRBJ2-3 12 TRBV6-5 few CASGDSTDTQYF TGTGCCAGCGGGGATAGCACAGATACGCAGTATTTT
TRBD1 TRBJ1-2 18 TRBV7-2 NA CASSLTYRGWGKNYGYTF TGTGCCAGCAGCTTAACCTACAGGGGCTGGGGAAAGAACTATGGCTACACCTTC
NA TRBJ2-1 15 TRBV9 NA CASSVAGGGNNEQFF TGTGCCAGCAGCGTAGCGGGAGGGGGCAACAATGAGCAGTTCTTC
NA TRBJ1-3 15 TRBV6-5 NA CASSYSSGSGNTIYF TGTGCCAGCAGTTACTCGTCCGGTTCTGGAAACACCATATATTTT
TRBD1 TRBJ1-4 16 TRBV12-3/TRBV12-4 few CASSRRGDRASEKLFF TGTGCCAGCAGCCGACGGGGGGACAGGGCATCGGAAAAACTGTTTTTT
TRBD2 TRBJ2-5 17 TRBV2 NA CASSLTSGMLLGETQYF TGTGCCAGCAGTCTGACTAGCGGGATGCTCTTGGGAGAGACCCAGTACTTC
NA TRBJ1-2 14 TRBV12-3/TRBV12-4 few CASSPGRTYYGYTF TGTGCCAGCAGTCCCGGGCGAACGTATTATGGCTACACCTTC
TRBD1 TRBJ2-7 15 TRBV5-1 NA CASSLTGDLSYEQYF TGCGCCAGCAGCCTGACAGGGGACCTCTCCTACGAGCAGTACTTC
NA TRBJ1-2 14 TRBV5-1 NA CASRDGGRSYGYTF TGCGCCAGCCGCGATGGGGGGAGAAGCTATGGCTACACCTTC
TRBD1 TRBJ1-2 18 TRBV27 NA CASTTHVDRGLLNYGYTF TGTGCCAGCACTACGCATGTGGACAGGGGTCTTCTCAACTATGGCTACACCTTC
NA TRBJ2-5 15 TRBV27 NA CASSSLGGAWETQYF TGTGCCAGCAGCAGTCTCGGGGGCGCGTGGGAGACCCAGTACTTC
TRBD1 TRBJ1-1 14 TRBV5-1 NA CASGTTGGVAEAFF TGCGCCAGCGGGACCACAGGGGGCGTAGCTGAAGCTTTCTTT
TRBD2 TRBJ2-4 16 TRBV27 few CASSLISGGSVYEQYF TGTGCCAGCAGTTTAATTTCGGGCGGGAGTGTTTATGAGCAGTACTTC
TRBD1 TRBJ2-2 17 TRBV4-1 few CASSQRDRRRDTGELFF TGCGCCAGCAGCCAAAGGGACAGAAGAAGGGACACCGGGGAGCTGTTTTTT
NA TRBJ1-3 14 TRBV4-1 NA CASSFQGSRNTIYF TGCGCCAGCAGTTTTCAGGGAAGTCGAAACACCATATATTTT
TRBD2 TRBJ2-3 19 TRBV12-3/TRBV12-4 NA CASSSGLAGGLFSTDAQYF TGTGCCAGCAGTTCCGGACTAGCGGGAGGCCTATTCAGCACAGATGCGCAGTATTTT
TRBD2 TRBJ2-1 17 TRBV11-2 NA CASSYLISAGGTRKQFF TGTGCCAGCAGCTACTTAATATCGGCGGGAGGGACACGCAAGCAGTTCTTC
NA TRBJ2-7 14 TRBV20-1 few CSAIGGLGGYEQYF TGCAGTGCTATTGGGGGGCTAGGGGGCTACGAGCAGTACTTC
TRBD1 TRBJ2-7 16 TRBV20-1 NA CSARGDGQGSSYEQYF TGCAGTGCTAGAGGCGATGGACAGGGGAGCTCCTACGAGCAGTACTTC
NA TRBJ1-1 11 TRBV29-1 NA CSVLIYAEAFF TGCAGCGTTTTAATTTACGCTGAAGCTTTCTTT
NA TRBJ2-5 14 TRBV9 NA CASSVEPGVETQYF TGTGCCAGCAGCGTAGAGCCAGGGGTGGAGACCCAGTACTTC
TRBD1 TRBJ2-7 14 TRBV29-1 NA CSVDGQGSSYEQYF TGCAGTGTTGATGGACAGGGGAGCTCCTACGAGCAGTACTTC
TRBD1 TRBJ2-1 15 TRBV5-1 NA CASSLDGQGVNEQFF TGCGCCAGCAGCTTGGACGGACAGGGAGTCAATGAGCAGTTCTTC
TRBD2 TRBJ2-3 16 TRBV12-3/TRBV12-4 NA CVSTKAGTSEADTQYF TGTGTCAGCACCAAGGCGGGGACTAGTGAGGCAGATACGCAGTATTTT
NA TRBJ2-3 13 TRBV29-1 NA CSVEDRIRDTQYF TGCAGCGTTGAAGACAGGATTAGGGATACGCAGTATTTT
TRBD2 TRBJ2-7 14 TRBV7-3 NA CASSAEYGLGEQYF TGTGCCAGCAGCGCAGAGTACGGACTAGGCGAGCAGTACTTC
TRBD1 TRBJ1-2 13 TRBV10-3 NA CASSYRDSESYTF TGTGCCAGTTCTTACCGGGACAGCGAGTCTTACACCTTC
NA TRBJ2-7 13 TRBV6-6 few CASKPSGSHEQYF TGTGCCAGCAAGCCTTCGGGGAGCCACGAGCAGTACTTC
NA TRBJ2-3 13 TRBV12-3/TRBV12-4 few CASGWGTTDTQYF TGTGCCAGCGGTTGGGGGACCACAGATACGCAGTATTTT
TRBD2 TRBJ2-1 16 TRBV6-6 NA CASSSTSGTSYNEQFF TGTGCCAGCAGTTCTACTAGCGGGACCTCCTACAATGAGCAGTTCTTC
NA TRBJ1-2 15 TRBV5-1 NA CASSPPGEANYGYTF TGCGCCAGCAGCCCGCCGGGTGAGGCTAACTATGGCTACACCTTC
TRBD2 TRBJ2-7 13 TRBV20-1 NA CSALGGEGHEQYF TGCAGTGCGTTGGGAGGGGAGGGTCACGAGCAGTACTTC